Following are 24 T cell receptor beta chains from one sample sequenced in a study of CD8+CD57+ T cells in acquired aplastic anemia. Patients selected for sequencing had displayed CD8+CD57+ cell expansion by flow cytometry. Genomic DNA provided the template from which TCR beta VDJ and CDR3 profiles were obtained. Via MiXCR, TCRdb re-called the reads, giving one row per CDR3 protein. The sample holds about 290,000 distinct CDR3 sequences, 45% to 65% seen once. What was sequenced was sorted CD4+, CD8+, or CD8+CD57+ T cells (not recorded which) from PBMCs. The origin of the receptors is a human donor with aplastic anemia.

Note on this clonotype: A single base separates this from a much larger clone, so it may be a read error. V and J are TRBV7-9 and TRBJ2-3, with D perhaps matching TRBD2 (5 bases). The germline gives CDR1 SEHNR, CDR2 FQNEAQ (reference sequence). The CDR3 is 14 amino acids. CDR3 sequence (DNA): TGTGCCAGCAGCTTAGCCTTCGGAGGAGATGCGCAGTATTTT. This gives the protein CASSLAFGGDAQYF.

The V and J genes are TRBV10-3 and TRBJ2-7, with a weak D call TRBD1 (5 bases). The V end was cut by 0 bases, the J end by 1 base, with 7 bases between. Germline loops: CDR1 ENHRY, CDR2 SYGVKD. This CDR3 is 14 amino acids long. The CDR3 protein is CAISESAGSYEQYF. The CDR3 DNA reads as TGTGCCATCAGTGAGTCAGCAGGGTCCTACGAGCAGTACTTC.

The rearrangement joins TRBV7-9 to TRBJ1-1; TRBD1 agrees at 7 bases. From germline, CDR1 is SEHNR and CDR2 FQNEAQ (reference sequence). CDR3 length equals 17 residues. Trimming removed 3 bases from V and 4 bases from J; junction bases left unmatched: 14. CDR3 in DNA: TGTGCCAGCAGCTTGGGGGACAGTTATCGAAGGGGCACTGAAGCTTTCTTT. Translating it yields CASSLGDSYRRGTEAFF.

The gene calls are TRBV29-1 and TRBJ2-3; tentatively, D is TRBD1 (6 bases). Per the germline V gene, CDR1 is SQVTM and CDR2 is ANQGSEA. This CDR3 is 13 amino acids long. Trimming cost V 7 bases and J 2 bases, with 13 bases left between them. CDR3 residues: CSGDTKDTDTQYF. CDR3 bases: TGCAGCGGGGACACCAAAGACACAGATACGCAGTATTTT.

This clonotype showed up many times. V and J are TRBV27 and TRBJ1-6, with D hard to call. Germline V gene lookup returns CDR1 MNHEY and CDR2 SMNVEV (reference sequence). Trimming took 4 bases from V and 9 from J, leaving 7 bases between them. This CDR3 has 12 residues. The CDR3: CASSSPGSPLHF. In DNA form, the CDR3 reads TGTGCCAGCAGTTCCCCGGGTTCACCCCTCCACTTT.

In this sample, this clonotype turned up many times. This rearrangement joins TRBV5-1 to TRBJ2-5, with TRBD2 matching over 15 bases. The V and J ends lost 0 bases and 3 bases, in that order; junction bases with no gene match: 0. Germline V gene sequence: CDR1 SGHRS, CDR2 YFSETQ. CDR3 length equals 16 residues. Here the CDR3 DNA reads TGCGCCAGCAGCTTGGGGACTAGCGGGGGGGAAGAGACCCAGTACTTC. Translated, it gives CASSLGTSGGEETQYF.

Turning to this clonotype: Its ends do not fully match the called genes, so a read error is possible. V gene TRBV10-3 combines with J gene TRBJ2-1; 9 bases are a match to TRBD1. Germline V gene lookup returns CDR1 ENHRY and CDR2 SYGVKD. This CDR3 has 14 amino acids. The CDR3 sequence: CASSPWDRANEQFF. DNA for the CDR3: TGTGCCAGCAGTCCCTGGGACAGGGCAAATGAGCAGTTCTTC.

This clonotype was seen at least ten times. CDR3 nucleotides: TGTGCCAGTAGTATGGGCAATGAGCAGTTCTTC. Protein sequence: CASSMGNEQFF. V gene TRBV19 combines with J gene TRBJ2-1; D is unresolved. The CDR3 sequence is 11 residues long. V was clipped by 3 bases and J by 6 bases, with 3 bases between them. Germline V CDR1 and CDR2: LNHDA, SQIVND (reference sequence).

V and J are TRBV10-3 and TRBJ2-5, with TRBD1 matching over 8 bases. The V segment lost 6 bases and the J segment 2 bases; nucleotides outside the gene matches: 2. The germline gives CDR1 ENHRY, CDR2 SYGVKD. The CDR3 is made up of 13 amino acids. The CDR3 loop is CAIRGQGQETQYF. CDR3 bases: TGTGCCATCAGAGGACAGGGACAAGAGACCCAGTACTTC.

V and J are TRBV9 and TRBJ2-5; D is possibly TRBD1 or TRBD2 (6 bases each). Germline lookup yields CDR1 SGDLS and CDR2 YYNGEE. CDR3 length: 15 amino acids. The V end lost 4 bases, the J end lost 5 bases, and 18 bases lay between the germline ends. The CDR3: CASSQGGTGEETQYF. The CDR3 bases are TGTGCCAGCAGCCAAGGGGGGACCGGAGAGGAGACCCAGTACTTC.

The chain recombines TRBV29-1 with TRBJ2-1; 11 bases are a match to TRBD1. There are 13 residues in the CDR3. The V segment lost 3 bases and the J segment 9 bases; nucleotides outside the gene matches: 4. Germline CDR1 and CDR2: SQVTM and ANQGSEA. The chain's CDR3 is CSVDGQGAGEQFF. The CDR3 DNA reads as TGCAGCGTTGATGGACAGGGGGCAGGTGAGCAGTTCTTC.

Concerning this clonotype: One junction end does not reproduce the germline sequence, and a read error may be involved. This CDR3 reads CAGSPGQIRTEAFF. The CDR3 coding sequence is TGTGCCGGCTCACCAGGACAGATTCGCACTGAAGCTTTCTTT. The chain carries TRBV18 and TRBJ1-1, with a possible D match to TRBD1 (6 bases). The CDR3 is made up of 14 amino acids. Germline lookup yields CDR1 KGHSH and CDR2 LQKENI.

The chain joins TRBV2 to TRBJ2-6, with 7 bases aligning to TRBD2. CDR1 and CDR2 (germline): SNHLY, FYNNEI. This CDR3 contains 16 residues. V gave up 8 bases and J gave up 1 base; unmatched junction bases: 8. The CDR3 nucleotides are TGTGCCAGCCGTTTCGCGGGAGTTTCTGGGGCCAACGTCCTGACTTTC. Translated: CASRFAGVSGANVLTF.

The chain has TRBV2 and TRBJ1-1, with 7 bases matching TRBD1. Germline CDR1 and CDR2: SNHLY and FYNNEI. The CDR3 loop spans 14 amino acids. V lost 6 bases, J lost 7 bases, and 11 bases stayed unmatched. Here the CDR3 reads CASSQGGTVREAFF. The CDR3 DNA reads as TGTGCCAGCAGCCAAGGGGGGACAGTACGTGAAGCTTTCTTT.

The rearrangement links TRBV7-8 to TRBJ2-5, with D hard to call. Deletions cut 4 bases from V and 1 base from J, with 19 bases between. The CDR3 consists of 17 residues. Germline assignment: CDR1 SGHVS and CDR2 FQNEAQ. CDR3 sequence: CASSSLLRSRFQETQYF. Here the CDR3 DNA reads TGTGCCAGCAGCTCCCTTCTGAGGAGCAGGTTCCAAGAGACCCAGTACTTC.

This chain joins TRBV19 and TRBJ2-5, with 11 bases matching TRBD2. The CDR3 contains 16 residues. Germline lookup yields CDR1 LNHDA and CDR2 SQIVND (reference sequence). V shed 3 bases, J shed 5 bases, and the junction held 8 bases outside the gene matches. The chain's CDR3 is CASSMLPSGGTETQYF. CDR3 nucleotide sequence: TGTGCCAGTAGTATGCTTCCTAGCGGGGGGACGGAGACCCAGTACTTC.

V usage is TRBV6-5 and J usage is TRBJ2-7; 10 bases match TRBD2. V was pared by 4 bases and J by 0 bases, with 3 bases of the junction left unmatched. This CDR3 is built from 15 residues. Germline V gene lookup returns CDR1 MNHEY and CDR2 SVGAGI. CDR3 region: CASSSLAGASYEQYF. DNA of the CDR3: TGTGCCAGCAGTTCCCTAGCGGGGGCCTCCTACGAGCAGTACTTC.

The chain is built from TRBV13 and TRBJ2-1, with TRBD1 as a possible D gene (6 bases). CDR1 is PRHDT, CDR2 FYEKMQ, per germline (reference sequence). With 6 bases removed from V and 0 bases from J, the gap between germline ends came to 12 bases. The CDR3 has 15 amino acids. The CDR3 spells CASRRDRSSYNEQFF. For the CDR3, the DNA is TGTGCCAGCAGGAGAGACAGGAGCTCCTACAATGAGCAGTTCTTC.

V usage is TRBV15 and J usage is TRBJ2-7, with D hard to call. The CDR3 is made up of 16 amino acids. Trimming shortened V by 8 bases and J by 1 base, and 21 bases separated the two germline ends. Germline V gene data show CDR1 as LNHNV and CDR2 as YYDKDF (reference sequence). The CDR3 reads CATSPPTWAASYEQYF. The CDR3, as DNA: TGTGCCACCTCGCCTCCGACTTGGGCCGCATCCTACGAGCAGTACTTC. Filled out from reference TRBV15 and TRBJ2-7, the complete variable domain reads DAMVIQNPRYQVTQFGKPVTLSCSQTLNHNVMYWYQQKSSQAPKLLFHYYDKDFNNEADTPDNFQSRRPNTSFCFLDIRSPGLGDTAMYLCATSPPTWAASYEQYFGPGTRLTVT.

The V call is TRBV7-6, the J call TRBJ2-1; 7 bases map to TRBD2. With 7 bases clipped from V and 6 bases from J, the junction kept 15 bases outside the gene matches. Germline values: CDR1 SGHVS, CDR2 FNYEAQ. CDR3 size: 16 residues. The CDR3 here is CASTILLGEGPNEQFF. The DNA for the CDR3 is TGTGCCAGCACCATCCTTCTGGGGGAGGGCCCCAATGAGCAGTTCTTC.

This clonotype came up many times. V and J are TRBV4-2 and TRBJ1-2, with D perhaps TRBD1 (6 bases). Germline CDR1 and CDR2: LGHNA and YNFKEQ. The ends were cut back, 1 base at V and 3 bases at J, with 6 bases in the middle. The CDR3 runs 13 residues. CDR3 bases: TGTGCCAGCAGCCAAGGGACAGACTATGGCTACACCTTC. It specifies CASSQGTDYGYTF.

This chain links TRBV9 with TRBJ2-5, with TRBD2 matching 7 bases. The last part of the DNA fits TRBJ2-7 better; the J call may be wrong. The CDR3 has 13 residues. The V gene's germline CDR1 is SGDLS and CDR2 YYNGEE. CDR3 DNA sequence: TGTGCCAGCAGCGAGCGGGACGACGGCGAGCAGTACTTC. Protein: CASSERDDGEQYF.

The CDR3 region is CSARPGTSTYEQYF. The DNA of the CDR3 is TGCAGTGCTAGACCGGGGACTAGCACCTACGAGCAGTACTTC. The genes are TRBV20-1 and TRBJ2-7, with TRBD2 matching over 9 bases. The V gene's germline CDR1 is DFQATT and CDR2 SNEGSKA (reference sequence). Trimming took 2 bases from V and 2 from J; bases not matched to a gene: 4. This CDR3 region has 14 residues.

Only one count was recorded for this clonotype. V gene TRBV12-3 or TRBV12-4 combines with J gene TRBJ1-1, with TRBD1 as a possible D gene (6 bases). V was pared by 4 bases and J by 6 bases, with 15 bases between. The CDR3 contains 14 residues. CDR3 DNA sequence: TGTGCCAGCAGTTCTGACAGGTGGTTATCTGAAGCTTTCTTT. It codes for CASSSDRWLSEAFF.